This TCR beta chain was sequenced during a study of response to subunit inactivated influenza vaccine. The CDR3 runs to 14 residues. The V end lost 1 base, the J end lost 3 bases, and 9 bases lay between the germline ends. CDR1 is SGHTA and CDR2 is FQGNSA in the germline V gene. MiXCR, run by TCRdb on the RT-PCR reads, gives a single entry per CDR3 protein. This repertoire shows about 310,000 distinct CDR3 sequences, around a fifth found once; its top ten account for 9.5% to 13%. The starting material was PBMCs from blood, obtained 21 months after vaccination. This chain uses TRBV7-2 with TRBJ1-2; D is ambiguous. The receptor comes from a man aged 50-75 years who received an inactivated influenza vaccine. CDR3 region: CASSLGTLYYGYTF. The CDR3 DNA reads TGTGCCAGCAGCTTAGGGACTTTGTACTATGGCTACACCTTC.